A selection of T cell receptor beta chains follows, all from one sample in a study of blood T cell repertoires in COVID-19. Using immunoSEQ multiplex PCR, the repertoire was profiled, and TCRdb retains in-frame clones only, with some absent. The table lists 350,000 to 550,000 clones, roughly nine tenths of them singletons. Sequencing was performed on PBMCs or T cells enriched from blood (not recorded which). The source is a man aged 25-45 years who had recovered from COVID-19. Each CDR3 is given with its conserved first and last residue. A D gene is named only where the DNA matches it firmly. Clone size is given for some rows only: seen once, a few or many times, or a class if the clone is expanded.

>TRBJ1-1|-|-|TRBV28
TGTGCCAGCAGTTTCGGGGTGCAGGCTTTCTTT
CASSFGVQAFF
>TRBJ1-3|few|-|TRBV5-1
TGCGCCAGCAGCCCCGGGAGCTCTGGAAACACCATATATTTT
CASSPGSSGNTIYF
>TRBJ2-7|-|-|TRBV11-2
TGTGCCAGCAGCTTCACCTACGAGCAGTACTTC
CASSFTYEQYF
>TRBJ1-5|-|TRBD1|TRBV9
TGTGCCAGCAGCCCCTCAACCGGACAGGGAGGGGATCAGCCCCAGCATTTT
CASSPSTGQGGDQPQHF
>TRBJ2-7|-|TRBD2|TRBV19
TGTGCCAGTAGCCCCCGGGGGCGGGAGGCCAGGTACGAGCAGTACTTC
CASSPRGREARYEQYF
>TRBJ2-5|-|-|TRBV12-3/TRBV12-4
TGTGCCAGCAGTTTATTCCGAGAGACCCAGTACTTC
CASSLFRETQYF
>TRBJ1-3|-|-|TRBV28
TGTGCCACAATAGGGGGATCCTCCGGTTTTGGAAACACCATATATTTT
CATIGGSSGFGNTIYF
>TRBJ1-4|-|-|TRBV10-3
TGTGCCATCAGTGACGTAGTGGGAGGGACGAAGGAAAAACTGTTTTTT
CAISDVVGGTKEKLFF
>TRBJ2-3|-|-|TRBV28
TGTGCCAGCAGTTTCCGGGAAAACAGGGTGATGGCAGATACGCAGTATTTT
CASSFRENRVMADTQYF
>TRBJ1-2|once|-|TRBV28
TGTGCCAGCACTGAGGACAGCAGATACTATGGCTACACCTTC
CASTEDSRYYGYTF
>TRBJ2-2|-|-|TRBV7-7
TGTGCTAGCAGCTCAACTAGCTCTATGGACCCCGGGGAGCTGTTTTTT
CASSSTSSMDPGELFF
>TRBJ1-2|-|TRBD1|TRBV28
TGTGCCAGCAGTCCAGGGACAGCAGACTATGGCTACACCTTC
CASSPGTADYGYTF
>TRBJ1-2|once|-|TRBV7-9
TGTGCCAGCAGCCTAGCCGTGACAGGCGACTATGGCTACACCTTC
CASSLAVTGDYGYTF
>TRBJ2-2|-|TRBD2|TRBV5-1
TGCGCCAGCGCCGGGACTACGAACACCGGGGAGCTGTTTTTT
CASAGTTNTGELFF
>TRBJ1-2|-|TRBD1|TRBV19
TGTGCCAGTAGGGGACAGGCCCGTAACTATGGCTACACCTTC
CASRGQARNYGYTF
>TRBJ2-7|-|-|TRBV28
TGTGCCAGCAGTTTGAGGGCAGAGAGCTCCTACGAGCAGTACTTC
CASSLRAESSYEQYF
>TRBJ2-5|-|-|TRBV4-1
TGCGCCAGCAGCCAAGATACGGTGGGAGGCGGTGATTGGGAGACCCAGTACTTC
CASSQDTVGGGDWETQYF
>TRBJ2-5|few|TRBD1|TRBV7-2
TGTGCCAGCAGCTTTAGCCCGGACAGGGCAGAGACCCAGTACTTC
CASSFSPDRAETQYF
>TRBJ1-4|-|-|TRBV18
TGTGCCAGCTCACCGACAGGCACTAATGAAAAACTGTTTTTT
CASSPTGTNEKLFF
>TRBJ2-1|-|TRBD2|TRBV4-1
TGCGCCAGCAGCCAAGATTCTAGCGGGATCTCCTACAATGAGCAGTTCTTC
CASSQDSSGISYNEQFF
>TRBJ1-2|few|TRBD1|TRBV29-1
TGCAGCGTTGGCACAGGGGGGGACTATGGCTACACCTTC
CSVGTGGDYGYTF
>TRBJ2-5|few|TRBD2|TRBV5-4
TGTGCCAGCAGCTTGCTAGCGGTGGAGACCCAGTACTTC
CASSLLAVETQYF
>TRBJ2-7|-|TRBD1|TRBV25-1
TGTGCCAGCAGTGACAGGGGGCATTTTTACGAGCAGTACTTC
CASSDRGHFYEQYF
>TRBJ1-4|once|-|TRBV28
TGTGCCAGCAGTTATTCCGGGACGGAGGGGAAAAAACTGTTTTTT
CASSYSGTEGKKLFF
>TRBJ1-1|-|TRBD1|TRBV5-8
TGTGCCAGCAGCCCGACAGGGTTGGGCACTGAAGCTTTCTTT
CASSPTGLGTEAFF
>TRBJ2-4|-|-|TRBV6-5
TGTGCCAGCAGTTACTCGGGGCGGGGAAACATTCAGTACTTC
CASSYSGRGNIQYF
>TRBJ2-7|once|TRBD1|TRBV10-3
TGTGCCATCAGCGCCGGGACAGGGGCCTACGAGCAGTACTTC
CAISAGTGAYEQYF
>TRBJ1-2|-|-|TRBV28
TGTGCCAGCAGTTTGGGGGGTCCTAATGGCTACACCTTC
CASSLGGPNGYTF
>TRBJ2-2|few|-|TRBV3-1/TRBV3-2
TGTGCCAGCAGCCTTCGAGGGTCGGACACCGGGGAGCTGTTTTTT
CASSLRGSDTGELFF
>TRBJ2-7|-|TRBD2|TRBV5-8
TGTGCCAGCAGCGGAGGGTATTTGACGCCGGGACTAGCGGGAGTCGAGCAGTACTTC
CASSGGYLTPGLAGVEQYF
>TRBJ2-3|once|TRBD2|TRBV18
TGTGCCAGCTCACCGTTGGCTAGCGGGAGTATAGCAGATACGCAGTATTTT
CASSPLASGSIADTQYF
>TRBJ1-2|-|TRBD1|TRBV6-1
TGTGCCAGCAGTGGCCCCGGGACAGGGGGGGCAAATGGCTACACCTTC
CASSGPGTGGANGYTF
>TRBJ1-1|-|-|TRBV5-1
TGCGCCAGCAGCTTGGACATGAACACTGAAGCTTTCTTT
CASSLDMNTEAFF
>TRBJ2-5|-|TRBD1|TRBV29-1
TGCAGCGTTTATACCGGGACAGTCGGCGAGACCCAGTACTTC
CSVYTGTVGETQYF
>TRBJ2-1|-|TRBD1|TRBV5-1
TGCGCCAGCCGATCCGGACAGGGGCGCAATGAGCAGTTCTTC
CASRSGQGRNEQFF
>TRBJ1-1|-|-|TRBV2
TGTGCCAGTTTGGGAGAGGCGAACACTGAAGCTTTCTTT
CASLGEANTEAFF
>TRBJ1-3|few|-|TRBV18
TGTGCCAGCTCACCCGACAGTCCTGGAAACACCATATATTTT
CASSPDSPGNTIYF
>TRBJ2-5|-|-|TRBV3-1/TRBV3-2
TGTGCCAGCAGCCCTCCCCCCACGGGAAATGGGGAGACCCAGTACTTC
CASSPPPTGNGETQYF
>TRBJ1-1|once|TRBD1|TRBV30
TGTGCCTGGAATAAACGGGCCGGGACAGCGAACACTGAAGCTTTCTTT
CAWNKRAGTANTEAFF
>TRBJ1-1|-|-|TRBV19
TGTGCCAGTAGTTCCGGTCCGGGGACTGAAGCTTTCTTT
CASSSGPGTEAFF
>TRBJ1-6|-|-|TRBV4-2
TGTGCCAGCAGCCAAGAGCCGGACAGAGTTAATTCACCCCTCCACTTT
CASSQEPDRVNSPLHF
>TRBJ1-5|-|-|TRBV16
TGTGCCAGCAGCCAATCGCGGGGTGCTCAGCCCCAGCATTTT
CASSQSRGAQPQHF
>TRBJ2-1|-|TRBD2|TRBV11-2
TGTGCCAGCAGCTCGCTAGCGGGAGGGCTTAATGAGCAGTTCTTC
CASSSLAGGLNEQFF
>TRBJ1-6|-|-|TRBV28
TGTGCCAGCAGTTCCCAGGCGCTCTATAATTCACCCCTCCACTTT
CASSSQALYNSPLHF
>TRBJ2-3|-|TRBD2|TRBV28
TGTGCCAGCAGCCACGGGGCGGGAGTCGGGGATACGCAGTATTTT
CASSHGAGVGDTQYF
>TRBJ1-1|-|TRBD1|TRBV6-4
TGTGCCAGCAGTGCCTCGACAGGGGGTGGGCAAGCTTTCTTT
CASSASTGGGQAFF